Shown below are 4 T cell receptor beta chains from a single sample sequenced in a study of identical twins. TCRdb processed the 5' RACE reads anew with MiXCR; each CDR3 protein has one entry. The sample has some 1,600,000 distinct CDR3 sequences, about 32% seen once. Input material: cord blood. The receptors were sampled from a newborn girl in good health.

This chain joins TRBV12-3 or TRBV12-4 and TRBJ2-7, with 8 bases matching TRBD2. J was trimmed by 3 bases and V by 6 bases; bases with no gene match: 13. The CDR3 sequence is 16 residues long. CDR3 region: CASSPPPAGAVYEQYF. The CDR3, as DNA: TGTGCCAGCAGCCCACCCCCAGCGGGAGCAGTCTACGAGCAGTACTTC.

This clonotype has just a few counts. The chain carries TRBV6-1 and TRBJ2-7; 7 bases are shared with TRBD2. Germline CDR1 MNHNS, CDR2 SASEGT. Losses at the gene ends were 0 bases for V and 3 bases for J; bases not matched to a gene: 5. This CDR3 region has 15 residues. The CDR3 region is CASSEAGGTIYEQYF. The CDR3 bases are TGTGCCAGCAGTGAAGCGGGGGGGACCATCTACGAGCAGTACTTC.

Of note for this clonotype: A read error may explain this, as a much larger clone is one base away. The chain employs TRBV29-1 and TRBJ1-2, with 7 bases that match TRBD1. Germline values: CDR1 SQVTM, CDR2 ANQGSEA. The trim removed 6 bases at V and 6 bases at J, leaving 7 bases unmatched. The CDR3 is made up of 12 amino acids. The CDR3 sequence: CSVDRPHDGYTF. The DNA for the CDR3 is TGCAGCGTGGACAGGCCACATGATGGCTACACCTTC.

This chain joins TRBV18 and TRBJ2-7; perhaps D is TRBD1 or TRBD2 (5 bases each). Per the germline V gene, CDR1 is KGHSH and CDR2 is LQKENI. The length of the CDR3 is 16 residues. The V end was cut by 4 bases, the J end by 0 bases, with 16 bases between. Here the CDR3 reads CASSHLPGTHSYEQYF. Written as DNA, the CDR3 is TGTGCCAGCTCACACCTACCAGGGACCCACTCCTACGAGCAGTACTTC. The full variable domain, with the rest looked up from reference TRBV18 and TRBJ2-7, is NAGVMQNPRHLVRRRGQEARLRCSPMKGHSHVYWYRQLPEEGLKFMVYLQKENIIDESGMPKERFSAEFPKEGPSILRIQQVVRGDSAAYFCASSHLPGTHSYEQYFGPGTRLTVT.